A selection of T cell receptor beta chains follows, all from one sample in a study of breast tumors, draining lymph nodes, adjacent tissues. A single record per CDR3 protein comes from TCRdb applying MiXCR to the multiplex PCR reads. The table records about 89,000 distinct CDR3 sequences, approximately 30% of them present only once. The specimen sequenced was axillary lymph node tissue. These TCRs come from a female donor with breast cancer. Some clones in this sample may be carry-over from other donors' samples. Both conserved end residues are part of each CDR3. The size entry is marked missing in some rows and otherwise reads once, few, many or a size class.

TRBV12-3/TRBV12-4	TRBJ1-5	.	CASRDDRGSETQHF
TRBV20-1	TRBJ2-7	many	CSARGSATVEQYF
TRBV7-3	TRBJ2-7	.	CASSFRDSGEQYF
TRBV4-3	TRBJ2-3	many	CASSQEGQGFTDTQYF
TRBV3-1	TRBJ1-5	many	CASSQDLGGGQPQHF
TRBV5-4	TRBJ2-3	many	CASSPRGVGGTDTQYF
TRBV18	TRBJ2-6	.	CASSPRTQRGANVLTF
TRBV12-3/TRBV12-4	TRBJ1-6	.	CASSLVADSPLHF
TRBV7-8	TRBJ2-7	many	CASSLEAAGTYEQYF
TRBV5-8	TRBJ2-5	many	CASSLTSGSEETQYF
TRBV7-6	TRBJ1-3	many	CASSASTGGHTIYF
TRBV20-1	TRBJ2-3	.	CSAVAGGYTDTQYF
TRBV20-1	TRBJ2-2	.	CSALLTSGSTGELFF
TRBV25-1	TRBJ2-7	.	CASSVTGTSGINEQYF
TRBV7-9	TRBJ2-7	many	CASSLSTMLNEQYF
TRBV4-3	TRBJ1-6	.	CASSTTDTLNSPLHF
TRBV5-1	TRBJ2-7	many	CASSIQGYEQYF
TRBV19	TRBJ2-1	many	CASSIEGRGLAASSYNEQFF
TRBV19	TRBJ2-7	many	CASSAPSEHGEQYF
TRBV11-2	TRBJ1-6	many	CASSLTRRSYNSPLHF
TRBV12-3/TRBV12-4	TRBJ2-5	.	CASSGRQGSETQYF
TRBV2	TRBJ2-2	.	CASSLTSGAGELFF
TRBV19	TRBJ2-3	many	CASSSSGYTDTQYF
TRBV7-9	TRBJ1-2	.	CASRESAGAGYTF
TRBV20-1	TRBJ1-5	many	CSARDPRGAGGGNQPQHF
TRBV14	TRBJ2-7	.	CASSQDRSSSRGFYEQYF
TRBV7-2	TRBJ1-2	.	CASSPRGGPGYGYPF
TRBV7-6	TRBJ1-4	once	CASSPAGEKLFF
TRBV5-6	TRBJ2-7	many	CASSLAPGLMDEQYF
TRBV5-6	TRBJ2-1	many	CASSLGGTLKTQQFF
TRBV30	TRBJ2-7	many	CACKHGTIAEQYF
TRBV3-2	TRBJ2-2	.	CASSQDNGRAGELFF
TRBV10-3	TRBJ2-5	once	CAISESVGRREPQETQYF
TRBV20-1	TRBJ1-1	few	CSAKQSMNTEAFF
TRBV10-3	TRBJ2-1	.	CAIRSRDSSYNEQFF
TRBV10-3	TRBJ1-5	many	CAISNTGTGGNQPQHF
TRBV11-3	TRBJ1-6	.	CASSLSPSGIVGSSPLHF
TRBV7-9	TRBJ2-7	many	CASTKGLGSGALAKNEQYF
TRBV7-9	TRBJ2-7	.	CASSPGQGPTEQYF
TRBV20-1	TRBJ1-2	many	CSARDRGPYGYTF
TRBV4-1	TRBJ1-2	many	CASSQEIKYNYGYTF
TRBV11-3	TRBJ2-1	.	CASSLSILAGELDTQFF
TRBV5-5	TRBJ2-7	many	CASSLQTGGIYEQYF
TRBV7-2	TRBJ1-1	few	CASSKGVREGEAFF
TRBV7-9	TRBJ2-5	many	CASSLVRDVNRETQYF
TRBV12-3/TRBV12-4	TRBJ1-2	many	CASSHTGTGRGYTF
TRBV3-1	TRBJ2-3	many	CASSKTTTDTQYF
TRBV5-1	TRBJ1-2	many	CASSPGGDYGYTF
TRBV5-8	TRBJ2-1	many	CASSSSPGLVDNNEQFF
TRBV2	TRBJ2-5	many	CASSETGGETQYF
TRBV14	TRBJ1-4	.	CASSQDFLTGQGWEKLFF
TRBV20-1	TRBJ1-5	.	CSAMAGVHQPQHF
TRBV30	TRBJ2-1	.	CAWSAKLAGGGEQFF
TRBV7-8	TRBJ2-7	.	CASSQEIHEQYF
TRBV28	TRBJ1-5	many	CASSLSPGLLNQPQHF
TRBV28	TRBJ1-6	many	CASSPGQGYSPLHF
TRBV6-2/TRBV6-3	TRBJ2-6	many	CASSYDFTGANVLTF
TRBV12-3/TRBV12-4	TRBJ1-4	.	CASSGRGGGMKLFF
TRBV7-9	TRBJ1-6	many	CASRGGFSNSPLHF